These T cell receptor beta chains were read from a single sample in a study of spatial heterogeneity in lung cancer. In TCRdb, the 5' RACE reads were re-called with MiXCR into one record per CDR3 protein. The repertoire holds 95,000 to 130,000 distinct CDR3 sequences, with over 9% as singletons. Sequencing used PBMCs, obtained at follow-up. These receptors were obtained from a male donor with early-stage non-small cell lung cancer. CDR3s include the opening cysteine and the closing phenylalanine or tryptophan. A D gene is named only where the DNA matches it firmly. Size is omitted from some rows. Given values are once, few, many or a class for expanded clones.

CDR3aa: CASSPLKGASNTEAFF
CDR3nt: TGTGCCAGCAGTCCCCTGAAGGGGGCCTCGAACACTGAAGCTTTCTTT
len: 16
j_gene: TRBJ1-1
abundance: -
v_gene: TRBV27
d_gene: TRBD1

CDR3aa: CSARTQGAEAFF
CDR3nt: TGCAGTGCTAGGACACAGGGAGCTGAAGCTTTCTTT
len: 12
j_gene: TRBJ1-1
abundance: -
v_gene: TRBV20-1
d_gene: -

CDR3aa: CASSAAAGTYGYTF
CDR3nt: TGTGCCAGCAGCGCGGCGGCGGGGACCTATGGCTACACCTTC
len: 14
j_gene: TRBJ1-2
abundance: -
v_gene: TRBV28
d_gene: -

CDR3aa: CASSFGGPDTQYF
CDR3nt: TGTGCCAGCAGTTTTGGGGGCCCAGATACGCAGTATTTT
len: 13
j_gene: TRBJ2-3
abundance: few
v_gene: TRBV27
d_gene: -

CDR3aa: CASSLETGGYEQYF
CDR3nt: TGCGCCAGCAGCTTGGAGACAGGGGGGTACGAGCAGTACTTC
len: 14
j_gene: TRBJ2-7
abundance: -
v_gene: TRBV5-1
d_gene: TRBD1

CDR3aa: CASSLTGQGRGEKLFF
CDR3nt: TGTGCCAGCAGCTTAACGGGACAGGGACGGGGCGAAAAACTGTTTTTT
len: 16
j_gene: TRBJ1-4
abundance: -
v_gene: TRBV7-9
d_gene: TRBD1

CDR3aa: CAWSSNRLAGVSRHNEQFF
CDR3nt: TGTGCCTGGAGTTCGAACAGACTAGCGGGGGTTTCGAGGCACAATGAGCAGTTCTTC
len: 19
j_gene: TRBJ2-1
abundance: -
v_gene: TRBV30
d_gene: TRBD2

CDR3aa: CASSLNRVPTDTQYF
CDR3nt: TGTGCTAGCAGCTTGAACAGGGTCCCCACAGATACGCAGTATTTT
len: 15
j_gene: TRBJ2-3
abundance: -
v_gene: TRBV7-7
d_gene: -

CDR3aa: CASRFPSQNTEAFF
CDR3nt: TGTGCCAGCCGCTTCCCCTCGCAGAACACTGAAGCTTTCTTT
len: 14
j_gene: TRBJ1-1
abundance: few
v_gene: TRBV28
d_gene: -

CDR3aa: CASRRQALGMDEQFF
CDR3nt: TGCGCCAGCAGAAGACAGGCCCTCGGAATGGATGAGCAGTTCTTC
len: 15
j_gene: TRBJ2-1
abundance: -
v_gene: TRBV5-1
d_gene: -

CDR3aa: CSARGPTEQYF
CDR3nt: TGCAGTGCTAGAGGCCCTACGGAGCAGTACTTC
len: 11
j_gene: TRBJ2-7
abundance: many
v_gene: TRBV20-1
d_gene: -

CDR3aa: CASSLGGQGFTEAFF
CDR3nt: TGCGCCAGCAGCTTGGGTGGACAGGGGTTCACTGAAGCTTTCTTT
len: 15
j_gene: TRBJ1-1
abundance: few
v_gene: TRBV5-1
d_gene: TRBD1

CDR3aa: CATSDPLTGQPQHF
CDR3nt: TGTGCCACCAGTGACCCCCTCACCGGACAGCCCCAGCATTTT
len: 14
j_gene: TRBJ1-5
abundance: many
v_gene: TRBV24-1
d_gene: -

CDR3aa: CSVGPGQGSSDTQYF
CDR3nt: TGCAGCGTTGGTCCGGGACAGGGGTCATCAGATACGCAGTATTTT
len: 15
j_gene: TRBJ2-3
abundance: few
v_gene: TRBV29-1
d_gene: TRBD1

CDR3aa: CATSDFRHEETQYF
CDR3nt: TGTGCCACCAGTGATTTTAGACACGAGGAGACCCAGTACTTC
len: 14
j_gene: TRBJ2-5
abundance: -
v_gene: TRBV24-1
d_gene: -

CDR3aa: CASSPGHRDGYTF
CDR3nt: TGCGCCAGCAGCCCGGGCCACCGCGATGGCTACACCTTC
len: 13
j_gene: TRBJ1-2
abundance: few
v_gene: TRBV5-1
d_gene: -

CDR3aa: CASSLRGANTGELFF
CDR3nt: TGTGCCAGCAGCTTAAGGGGAGCCAACACCGGGGAGCTGTTTTTT
len: 15
j_gene: TRBJ2-2
abundance: many
v_gene: TRBV7-2
d_gene: -

CDR3aa: CASSESTRGEAGELFF
CDR3nt: TGCGCCAGCAGTGAGTCGACCAGGGGGGAAGCCGGGGAGCTGTTTTTT
len: 16
j_gene: TRBJ2-2
abundance: few
v_gene: TRBV10-1
d_gene: -

CDR3aa: CASSQTGAGGIETQYF
CDR3nt: TGCGCCAGCAGCCAGACAGGCGCAGGAGGAATAGAGACCCAGTACTTC
len: 16
j_gene: TRBJ2-5
abundance: many
v_gene: TRBV4-1
d_gene: -

CDR3aa: CASSPSTGPQTSEQYF
CDR3nt: TGTGCCAGCAGCCCCTCTACCGGGCCCCAGACGAGCGAGCAGTACTTC
len: 16
j_gene: TRBJ2-7
abundance: many
v_gene: TRBV11-3
d_gene: -

CDR3aa: CAMGENSPLHF
CDR3nt: TGTGCTATGGGAGAGAATTCACCCCTCCACTTT
len: 11
j_gene: TRBJ1-6
abundance: -
v_gene: TRBV30
d_gene: -

CDR3aa: CSASRTVGTEAFF
CDR3nt: TGCAGCGCTTCCCGGACAGTCGGCACTGAAGCTTTCTTT
len: 13
j_gene: TRBJ1-1
abundance: -
v_gene: TRBV29-1
d_gene: -